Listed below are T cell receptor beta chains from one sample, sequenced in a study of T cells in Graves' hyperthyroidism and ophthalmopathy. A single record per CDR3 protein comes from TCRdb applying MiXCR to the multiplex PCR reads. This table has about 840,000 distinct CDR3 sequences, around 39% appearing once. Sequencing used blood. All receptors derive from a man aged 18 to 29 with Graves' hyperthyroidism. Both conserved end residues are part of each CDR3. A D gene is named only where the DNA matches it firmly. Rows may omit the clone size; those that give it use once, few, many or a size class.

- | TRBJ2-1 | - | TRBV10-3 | TGTGCCATCAGTGAGGGAGGGATTGAGCAGTTCTTC | CAISEGGIEQFF
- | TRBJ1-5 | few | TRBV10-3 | TGTGCCAGCCGTGTGGTCGGGGGGAGCAATCAGCCCCAGCATTTT | CASRVVGGSNQPQHF
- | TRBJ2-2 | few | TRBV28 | TGTGCCAGCTCAGTAGGGGGAGTGGAGCTGTTTTTT | CASSVGGVELFF
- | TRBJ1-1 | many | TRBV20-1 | TGCAGTGCTGCAGGGAACACTGAAGCTTTCTTT | CSAAGNTEAFF
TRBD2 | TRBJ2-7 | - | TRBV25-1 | TGTGCCAGCAGTGGTGTCGGGAGGAAGTGGGAGAAATCCTCCGAGCAGTACTTC | CASSGVGRKWEKSSEQYF
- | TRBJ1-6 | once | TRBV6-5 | TGTGCCAGCAGTTACTCAGGGGGGAGGCATTCACCCCTCCACTTT | CASSYSGGRHSPLHF
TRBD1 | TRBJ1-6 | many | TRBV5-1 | TGCGCCAGCAGCTTGGAGGCACAGGGGAATTCACCCCTCCACTTT | CASSLEAQGNSPLHF
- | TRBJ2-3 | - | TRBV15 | TGTGCCACCAGCAGCCCAGGACAGCAGGCTCCAGATACGCAGTATTTT | CATSSPGQQAPDTQYF
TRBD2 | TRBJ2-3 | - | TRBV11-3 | TGTGCCAGCAGCACTCGGGGGGGCCCAGATACGCAGTATTTT | CASSTRGGPDTQYF
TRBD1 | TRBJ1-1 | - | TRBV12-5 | TGTGCTAGTGCCCCTGGACAGGGAGGAACTGAAGCTTTCTTT | CASAPGQGGTEAFF